The entry below describes one T cell receptor (beta chain). This table comes from immunoSEQ multiplex PCR, and its TCRdb copy is limited to in-frame clones, with some not included. This sample yields 110,000 to 150,000 clones, of which approximately 94% are seen a single time; approximately 14% belongs to the top ten. This specimen belongs to a study of control samples from healthy donors and cancer patients. Trimming at V came to 7 bases and at J to 5 bases, leaving 5 bases not matched to a gene. This CDR3 has 13 residues. This clonotype originated in a man aged 35-49 years in good health. Sequencing was done on a sample of blood. V gene TRBV12-3 or TRBV12-4 combines with J gene TRBJ1-1; TRBD1 agrees at 9 bases. The CDR3 reads CASTLGTGTEAFF. CDR3 DNA: TGTGCCAGCACTTTGGGGACAGGGACTGAAGCTTTCTTT.